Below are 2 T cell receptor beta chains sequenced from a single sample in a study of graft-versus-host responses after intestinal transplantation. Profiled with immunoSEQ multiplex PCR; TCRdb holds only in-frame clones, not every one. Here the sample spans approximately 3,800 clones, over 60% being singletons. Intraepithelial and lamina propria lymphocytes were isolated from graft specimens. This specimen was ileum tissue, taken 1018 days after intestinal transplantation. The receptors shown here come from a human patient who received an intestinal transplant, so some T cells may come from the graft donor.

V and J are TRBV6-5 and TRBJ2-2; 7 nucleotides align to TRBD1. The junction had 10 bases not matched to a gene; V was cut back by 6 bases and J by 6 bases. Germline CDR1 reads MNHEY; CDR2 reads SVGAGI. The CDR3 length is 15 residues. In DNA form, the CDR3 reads TGTGCCAGCAGGCGTAACAGGGGTACGGCCGGGGAGCTGTTTTTT. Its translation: CASRRNRGTAGELFF.

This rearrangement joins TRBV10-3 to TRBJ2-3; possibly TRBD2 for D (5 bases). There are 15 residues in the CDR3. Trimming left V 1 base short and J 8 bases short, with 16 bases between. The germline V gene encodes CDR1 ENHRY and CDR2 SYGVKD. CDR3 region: CAISELTPTAGTQYF. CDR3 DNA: TGTGCCATCAGTGAGTTGACCCCCACGGCGGGTACGCAGTATTTT.